This is a list of T cell receptor beta chains from one sample in a study of tumor-infiltrating lymphocytes in primary liver carcinoma. MiXCR, run by TCRdb on the multiplex PCR reads, gives a single entry per CDR3 protein. The data show under 90,000 distinct CDR3 sequences, 72% seen once. Sequences were obtained from liver tumor tissue from sampling region 1. The receptor set was obtained from a man aged 35 to 55 with primary liver carcinoma and hepatitis B virus infection. CDR3s include the opening cysteine and the closing phenylalanine or tryptophan. A D gene is named only where the DNA matches it firmly. Clone sizes are given selectively: once, few, many, or a class where the clone is expanded.

D gene,clone size,V gene,J gene,CDR3 DNA,CDR3 protein
NA,NA,TRBV20-1,TRBJ2-1,TGCAGTGCTCCCCTGGAAGGGTGGGGAAACAATGAGCAGTTCTTC,CSAPLEGWGNNEQFF
NA,NA,TRBV18,TRBJ1-5,TGTGCCAGCTCATTCGGACAGTTTCAGCCCCAGCATTTT,CASSFGQFQPQHF
NA,NA,TRBV18,TRBJ2-2,TGTGCCAGCTCACCTCTACCCGGGACCGGGGAGCTGGTTTTT,CASSPLPGTGELVF
NA,NA,TRBV11-2,TRBJ2-3,TGTGCCAGCAGCGCGGGCTCCCCGTCGGATACGCATTATTTT,CASSAGSPSDTHYF
NA,NA,TRBV6-6,TRBJ2-5,TGTGCCAGCAGTTTGGATGTCCGCCAAGAGACACAGTACTTC,CASSLDVRQETQYF
NA,NA,TRBV11-2,TRBJ2-3,TGTGCCAACAGCCCGGGCTCCCCGTCAGATACGGAGTACTTT,CANSPGSPSDTEYF
TRBD1,few,TRBV24-1,TRBJ1-1,TGTGCCACCAGTGATTCACACAGGGGGAGGACTGAAGCTTTCTTT,CATSDSHRGRTEAFF
NA,NA,TRBV20-1,TRBJ2-5,TGCAGTGCTCCTGACCTAAGAGAGACCCAGTACTTC,CSAPDLRETQYF
NA,medium-sized,TRBV11-2,TRBJ2-5,TGTGCCAGCTCCTTGGGGGAGAGGGAGACCCAGTACTTC,CASSLGERETQYF
NA,NA,TRBV11-2,TRBJ2-3,TGTGCCAGCATCTTAGTCGGCGCGGGGTCGAGTGAAGGTACGCAGTATTTT,CASILVGAGSSEGTQYF
TRBD1,NA,TRBV20-1,TRBJ2-1,TGCAGTGCCACAGGCCAGGGGGACGGTTTGGAGCAGTTCTTC,CSATGQGDGLEQFF
NA,NA,TRBV24-1,TRBJ2-7,TGTGCCACCAGTGATTGGCCAGCTTTCGTCTACGGGCAGTACTTC,CATSDWPAFVYGQYF
NA,NA,TRBV11-2,TRBJ2-5,TGTGCCTCCAGCTTAGTAGGAGAGACCCAGTACTTC,CASSLVGETQYF
NA,NA,TRBV2,TRBJ2-3,TGTGCCAGCGGGGGGGACACAGATAGGCAGTATTTT,CASGGDTDRQYF
NA,NA,TRBV28,TRBJ2-7,TGTGCCACCAGCCGTATAGGAGGGGTTGAATCAGGGCATTACTTC,CATSRIGGVESGHYF
NA,NA,TRBV28,TRBJ2-3,TGTGTCAGCATCGATAGGGGGTGGGACACAGATACGCAGTATTTT,CVSIDRGWDTDTQYF
NA,many,TRBV6-2/TRBV6-3,TRBJ2-7,TGTGCCAGCAGTTACTCGTCGGCCTCCGAGCAGTACTTC,CASSYSSASEQYF
NA,NA,TRBV4-2,TRBJ1-1,TGTGCCAGCAGCCAACTGACAGAGGGCACTGAAGCTTCCTTT,CASSQLTEGTEASF
NA,NA,TRBV10-3,TRBJ2-5,TGTGTCATCAGTCGGGGGGAGACCCAGTACTTC,CVISRGETQYF
NA,NA,TRBV6-6,TRBJ2-6,TGTGCCAGCACTCCTACAGGGTCCGGGGCCAACGTCCTGGCCTTC,CASTPTGSGANVLAF
TRBD2,NA,TRBV20-1,TRBJ2-5,TGCAGTGCTGTGGAGGGAAACGGGAGGCGGGAGACCCAGTACTTC,CSAVEGNGRRETQYF
NA,NA,TRBV4-1,TRBJ1-3,TGCGCCAGCAGCCACGACATGGGCCGGTCAGGAAACACCATATATTTT,CASSHDMGRSGNTIYF
NA,many,TRBV30,TRBJ1-5,TGTGCCTGGAGTGCCTGGGGCTTCAATCAGCCCCAGCATTTT,CAWSAWGFNQPQHF
TRBD2,NA,TRBV4-2,TRBJ2-1,TGTGCCAGCGACCAAGGACGGGGGGTATACAATGAGCAGTTCTTC,CASDQGRGVYNEQFF
TRBD1,NA,TRBV28,TRBJ1-5,TGTGCCAGCAGTCGAGGACAGGGTGGCAATCAGCCCCAGCATTTT,CASSRGQGGNQPQHF
TRBD1,NA,TRBV11-2,TRBJ1-1,TGTGCCAGCAGTCGTGCGATTCTGGGACAGGTCACTGAAGCTTTCTTT,CASSRAILGQVTEAFF
TRBD1,NA,TRBV29-1,TRBJ2-5,TGCAGCGTCGCAGGACAGGAACTCAGGGAGACCCAGTACTTC,CSVAGQELRETQYF
NA,NA,TRBV13,TRBJ2-5,TGTGCCAGCAGCGCCGGGACCCTGGGAGAGTCCCAGCACTTC,CASSAGTLGESQHF
TRBD1,NA,TRBV11-2,TRBJ1-1,TGCGCCAGCAGCCGAATGGGTGGACAGGGGTTCGGCTCTGAAGCTTTCTTT,CASSRMGGQGFGSEAFF
NA,NA,TRBV29-1,TRBJ2-7,TGCAGCGTTGAAGATTCCTACTGGCAGTACTTC,CSVEDSYWQYF
NA,NA,TRBV11-2,TRBJ2-5,TGTGGCAGTAGCTCGACCTACAGTGGTGAACAGACCCAGTACTTC,CGSSSTYSGEQTQYF
NA,many,TRBV10-2,TRBJ2-7,TGCGCCAGCAGTGAGGCCAGGGGTAACCCCTACGAGCAGTACTTC,CASSEARGNPYEQYF
NA,many,TRBV28,TRBJ2-7,TGTGCCAGCAGTTTATGGTCCAGCAGCTCCTACGAGCAGTACTTC,CASSLWSSSSYEQYF
NA,NA,TRBV5-1,TRBJ2-7,TGCGCCAGCAGCTTGACTAGCCAGGCCTACGAGCAGTACTTC,CASSLTSQAYEQYF
NA,NA,TRBV24-1,TRBJ2-2,TGTGTCACCAGTGACCGTACTAGAGACACCGGGGAGCTGTTTTTT,CVTSDRTRDTGELFF
TRBD1,NA,TRBV7-9,TRBJ1-3,TGTGTTAGCGGCCTTACAGGACAGGGTGGAAACACCATATATTTT,CVSGLTGQGGNTIYF
TRBD2,NA,TRBV11-2,TRBJ2-7,TGTGCCAGCAGCCATGGACTAGCGGGTTCCTCTTTCCACGAGCAGTACTTC,CASSHGLAGSSFHEQYF
TRBD1,few,TRBV4-1,TRBJ1-5,TGTGCCAGCAGCCCTGGACAGGGGGCGGTCAATCAGTCCCAGCATTTT,CASSPGQGAVNQSQHF
NA,NA,TRBV11-1,TRBJ1-1,TGTGCCGGTAGCCTTCAGAGAGCAGAGAACACTGAAGCTTTCTTT,CAGSLQRAENTEAFF
TRBD2,NA,TRBV7-8,TRBJ2-5,TGTGCCAGTAGCTCCGGGACTACGAATCAAGAGACCCACTACTTC,CASSSGTTNQETHYF
TRBD1,NA,TRBV7-9,TRBJ2-5,TGTGCCGGCAGCTTAGTCGCGACAGGGGCAGAGACACAGTACTTC,CAGSLVATGAETQYF
TRBD2,NA,TRBV11-2,TRBJ2-7,TGTACCAACAGCCCGGGGGGTTACGAGCAGTACTTC,CTNSPGGYEQYF
NA,once,TRBV29-1,TRBJ1-5,TGCAGGGTTGCCGATAGCAACCAGCCCCAGCATTTT,CRVADSNQPQHF
TRBD2,NA,TRBV11-2,TRBJ2-7,TGTGCCAGCAGCTTTTCAGTAGGACTAGCGGGAGGGGGGTACGAGCAGTACTTC,CASSFSVGLAGGGYEQYF
NA,many,TRBV10-3,TRBJ2-3,TGTGCCATAAACCAGGGGGAGGGAGATACGCAGTATTTT,CAINQGEGDTQYF
NA,once,TRBV5-1,TRBJ2-5,TGTGCCAGCAGCTGGAGACAGACTCAAGAGACCCAGTACTTC,CASSWRQTQETQYF
TRBD2,NA,TRBV10-3,TRBJ2-5,TGTGCCACTGCCAGCGGGGACGGAGAGGAGACCCAGTACTTC,CATASGDGEETQYF
TRBD1,NA,TRBV10-2,TRBJ1-5,TGCGCTAGCAGGACAGGGAGTCAGCCCCAGCATTTT,CASRTGSQPQHF
TRBD1,NA,TRBV7-9,TRBJ1-3,TGTGCCAGCAGCCCTACAGGGGGCACTGGAAACACCATATATTTT,CASSPTGGTGNTIYF
NA,NA,TRBV10-2,TRBJ2-7,TGCGCCATCAGTGAGTCGAGGTACGGGAGTGATGGCCACGAGCAGTACTTC,CAISESRYGSDGHEQYF
NA,many,TRBV12-5,TRBJ2-7,TGTGCTAGTGGTTTGGTCAGAGGCTACGAGCAGTACTTC,CASGLVRGYEQYF
TRBD1,few,TRBV2,TRBJ2-1,TGTGCCAGCAGTGGTGGGACAGAATCCTACAATGAGCAGTTCTTC,CASSGGTESYNEQFF
TRBD1,NA,TRBV6-6,TRBJ1-1,TGTGCCATCAACCGGGGACAGAAAAGGGCCACTGAAGCTTTCTTC,CAINRGQKRATEAFF